This entry concerns a single T cell receptor (beta chain). Its antigen is currently not known. Base qualities are not provided; no much larger clone lies one nucleotide away. CDR1 and CDR2, per the germline V gene, are SGHTA and FQGTGA. CDR3 length: 17 amino acids, cysteine to phenylalanine. Only CDR3 DNA remains: 51 bases, in frame from the first base. At the junction V is shortened by 2 bases and J by 2 bases; bases outside the gene matches: 11. This sample is part of a study of blood T cell repertoires in COVID-19 (dated by TCRdb to the early 2020s). Concerning the study at large: Collaborator samples came from the United States, Italy and Spain and covered acute and convalescent phases of COVID-19. The material from the prospective study consisted of cDNA or gDNA derived from T cells, B-cell-depleted T cells, or PBMCs. The dataset comprised deeply sampled blood TCRbeta repertoires from subjects exposed to, actively infected with, or recovered from COVID-19. A freely available public database, intended as a resource for researchers studying the immune response to SARS-CoV-2, is where the repertoires were released. The samples were drawn from two sources: the first 160 participants of the ongoing ImmuneRACE study, and 1,000 to 1,500 subjects contributed by 6 global collaborators. Sample metadata almost always included a de-identified subject ID, COVID-19 status, age in years and sex. HLA class I and class II types, where available, came from metadata supplied by the sample provider rather than from assay-based typing.

Paper-wide results and their limitations: The quantity of clinical and demographic metadata differed by source and by participant and was supplied without curation.

Participants in the prospective study were enrolled through a virtual design, were aged 18 to 89 years, and lived in about 25 United States geographic areas. To assign participants to cohorts, the prospective study relied on clinical history that participants themselves reported in a screening survey and a study questionnaire. Exposed participants had been in contact with someone with a PCR-confirmed or clinician-diagnosed COVID-19 case within 2 weeks of study entry. Mobile phlebotomists in the prospective study collected whole blood, serum and a nasopharyngeal or oropharyngeal swab from every participant. Over an approximately 2-month period, participants in the prospective study had the option of providing additional blood draws and questionnaires. Before DNA extraction, blood samples from the prospective study were shipped at room temperature or frozen. TCRbeta CDR3 regions were amplified from genomic DNA using the immunoSEQ Assay, a bias-controlled multiplex PCR. The original methods were these. Within the assay, amplification of reference gene primers was used to estimate how many nucleated cells each sample contained. To quantify the absolute abundance of each unique TCRbeta CDR3 rearrangement, sequence reads were collapsed and filtered. For each sample, productive Simpson clonality was calculated by taking the square root of Simpson's diversity index across productive rearrangements. In TCRdb, the immuneACCESS table is reduced to in-frame sequences with V and J assigned. These tables do not hold every clone; where another copy was compared, an unresolved V gene accounts for under half, and the others remain unexplained. D and trimming come from the DNA, and the V and J calls and clone size come from that table. The sample contains 110,000 to 150,000 clones, around 80% of them found a single time. The ten largest clones capture 1.5% to 2% of the sample.

This sequence was found in a woman younger than 35 who had been exposed to COVID-19. The V and J segments used are TRBV7-3 and TRBJ2-7, and TRBD2 matches 8 of the central bases. Material: PBMCs or T cells enriched from blood (not recorded which). The DNA is TGTGCCAGCAGCTTAGGGGTAGGACTAGCTCTTACCTACGAGCAGTACTTC. Translated, this gives CASSLGVGLALTYEQYF.